The TCR beta chain described here comes from a study of T cell repertoires in cytomegalovirus infection. General observations from the study: The ex vivo response showed dominance by HLA-C-restricted CMV-specific TCR beta clonotypes.

This clonotype was detected ten times or more. Antigen unknown. Via MiXCR, TCRdb re-called the reads, giving one row per CDR3 protein. The data hold some 130,000 distinct CDR3 sequences, with 7% to 10% observed a single time. Sequencing was performed on PBMCs. The source of this sequence is a human donor in good health (CMV status not recorded). Some clones in this sample may be carry-over from other donors' samples.

CDR3 nucleotide sequence: TGCGCCAGCAGCCCGACGTGGGATGGGGCCAAAAACATTCAGTACTTC. This gives the protein CASSPTWDGAKNIQYF. The chain joins TRBV4-1 to TRBJ2-4, with D uncertain. This CDR3 is 16 amino acids long. V lost 4 bases and J 1 base, leaving 14 bases between the germline ends. Germline assignment: CDR1 MGHRA and CDR2 YSYEKL.